This T cell receptor (beta chain) came from a study of T cell clones after liver transplantation. About the study: Apart from three HCV-positive recipients, transplants were for non-autoimmune, non-viral reasons.

As for this clone: The antigen remains undetermined.

Assay used: immunoSEQ multiplex PCR; TCRdb lists only in-frame clones, some missing. The sample has tens of thousands of clones; more than 65% are singletons. V was pared by 3 bases and J by 5 bases, with 11 bases between. CDR1 is SNHLY and CDR2 is FYNNEI in the germline V gene. The CDR3 covers 14 residues. Study findings and constraints: Low donor cell numbers restricted donor-reactive repertoire measurement in a couple of subjects.

The TCR was taken from a human patient who received a liver transplant. A subset of T cells may come from the graft donor. This specimen was CD8+ T cells from blood, taken roughly 56 months after liver transplant. The genes are TRBV2 and TRBJ1-5, with D possibly being TRBD1 (5 bases). The CDR3 nucleotides are TGTGCCAGCAGTGAGGCCCGGGGCCATCAGCCCCAGCATTTT. It is translated as CASSEARGHQPQHF.